This TCR beta chain was recovered during a study of response to subunit inactivated influenza vaccine. Notes on the study in general: It was suggested by the authors that few new T cells are recruited by each seasonal influenza vaccination.

Comment on this clonotype: What it binds is unknown.

TCRdb redid the calling of the RT-PCR reads with MiXCR, one entry per CDR3 protein. The sample shows about 520,000 distinct CDR3 sequences, 25% of them seen only once. V was cut by 2 bases and J by 0 bases, with 8 bases left in between. The CDR3 runs to 15 residues. Germline values: CDR1 WSHSY, CDR2 SAAADI. Sequences were derived from CD4+ T cells sorted from PBMCs, sampled around 5 days after vaccination. The TCR comes from a man in his fifties who received an inactivated influenza vaccine. The chain joins TRBV10-2 to TRBJ1-5, with D hard to call. CDR3 sequence (DNA): TGCGCCAGCAGTGAGCAAGCCCCTAGCAATCAGCCCCAGCATTTT. Its protein product is CASSEQAPSNQPQHF.